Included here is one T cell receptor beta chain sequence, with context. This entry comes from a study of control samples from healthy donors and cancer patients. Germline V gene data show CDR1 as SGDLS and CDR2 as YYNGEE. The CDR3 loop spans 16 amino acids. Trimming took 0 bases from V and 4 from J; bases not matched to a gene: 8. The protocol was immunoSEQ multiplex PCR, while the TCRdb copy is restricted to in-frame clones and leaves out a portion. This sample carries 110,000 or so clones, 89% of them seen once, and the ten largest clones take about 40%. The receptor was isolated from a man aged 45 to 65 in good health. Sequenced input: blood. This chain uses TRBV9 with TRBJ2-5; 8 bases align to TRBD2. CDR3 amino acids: CASSVGVAGRRETQYF. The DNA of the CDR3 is TGTGCCAGCAGCGTAGGGGTAGCGGGGAGACGAGAGACCCAGTACTTC.